One and the same sample provided the 15 T cell receptor beta chains below, sequenced in a study of T cell changes during pregnancy in multiple sclerosis (dated by TCRdb to the late 2010s). Library creation used the immunoSEQ multiplex PCR assay. The table was pulled from immuneACCESS by TCRdb, which kept in-frame rearrangements only. Such tables lose some clones; where checked, under half of the loss comes from unresolved V genes, and the rest has no known cause. Within this sample are under 50,000 clones, with approximately 91% of them counted one time only. The ten largest clones capture around 4.1% of the sample. The sequenced sample was CD8+ T cells from peripheral blood mononuclear cells, obtained in the first trimester of pregnancy. Source of these receptors: a female donor with multiple sclerosis, enrolled in a pregnancy study.

The chain couples TRBV6-1 to TRBJ2-1, with D possibly TRBD1 on 6 matching bases. Germline V CDR1 and CDR2: MNHNS, SASEGT. V lost 6 bases and J lost 4, with 16 bases in between. The CDR3 spans 15 residues. The CDR3 loop reads CASRPGTPVYNEQFF. CDR3 nucleotides: TGTGCCAGCAGGCCCGGGACACCAGTTTACAATGAGCAGTTCTTC.

The chain uses TRBV9 and TRBJ1-1; D not certain. Germline V CDR1 and CDR2: SGDLS, YYNGEE. The length of the CDR3 is 14 residues. V gave up 4 bases and J gave up 0 bases, with 10 bases separating them. The CDR3 sequence is CASSPRGVNTEAFF. CDR3 in DNA: TGTGCCAGCAGCCCGAGAGGCGTGAACACTGAAGCTTTCTTT.

This clone qualifies as medium-sized. The chain combines TRBV6-5 with TRBJ2-4, with D uncertain. The CDR3 totals 15 residues. CDR1 is MNHEY and CDR2 is SVGAGI in the germline V gene. Trimming removed 5 bases from V and 7 bases from J, with 18 bases in between. CDR3 residues: CASSPSATSGNIQYF. For the CDR3, the DNA is TGTGCCAGCAGTCCCTCGGCCACGTCCGGGAACATTCAGTACTTC.

V is TRBV9 and J is TRBJ2-1, with 9 nucleotides matching TRBD1. Per germline, CDR1 SGDLS and CDR2 YYNGEE. The CDR3 runs 13 residues. V dropped 9 bases and J dropped 10; count of bases not matched to a gene: 11. In nucleotides, the CDR3 is TGTGCCACTGCACAGGGGGCAGCCGGCGAGCAGTTCTTC. Protein: CATAQGAAGEQFF.

The DNA for the CDR3 is TGCAGCGTTGATGATAGTCCCGGGGGCTATGGCTACACCTTC. It codes for CSVDDSPGGYGYTF. This chain links TRBV29-1 with TRBJ1-2; tentatively, D is TRBD1 (5 bases). CDR1 and CDR2 (germline): SQVTM, ANQGSEA. The V end was cut by 3 bases, the J end by 4 bases, with 15 bases between. CDR3 length: 14 amino acids.

This chain links TRBV25-1 with TRBJ1-1; TRBD1 is a possible D gene (6 bases). The germline CDR1 and CDR2 sequences are MGHDK and SYGVNS. V was trimmed by 3 bases and J by 2 bases, leaving 19 bases between them. This CDR3 region has 17 residues. The CDR3 loop is CASSDQDSGRVNTEAFF. For the CDR3, the DNA is TGTGCCAGCAGTGATCAGGACAGTGGTAGGGTTAACACTGAAGCTTTCTTT.

This sequence joins TRBV4-2 and TRBJ2-5, with 9 nucleotides matching TRBD2. The germline V gene encodes CDR1 LGHNA and CDR2 YNFKEQ. After removal of 0 bases from V and 5 bases from J, the junction contained 10 bases not matched to a gene. This CDR3 spans 17 amino acids. For the CDR3, the DNA is TGTGCCAGCAGCCAAGATTTTAGCGGGGGCGACGGGGAGACCCAGTACTTC. Encoded protein: CASSQDFSGGDGETQYF.

V usage is TRBV15 and J usage is TRBJ1-5, with a tentative D call TRBD1 (6 bases). There are 16 residues in the CDR3. CDR1 and CDR2 from the germline V gene are LNHNV and YYDKDF (reference sequence). Trimming removed 1 base from V and 1 base from J, with 11 bases in between. CDR3 sequence (DNA): TGTGCCACCAGCAGAGGCCGACAGGACAGCAATCAGCCCCAGCATTTT. Translation: CATSRGRQDSNQPQHF.

The J gene is TRBJ2-1, the V gene TRBV5-6; 7 nucleotides align to TRBD2. The CDR3 is made up of 15 amino acids. Trimming took 2 bases from V and 5 from J; bases not matched to a gene: 7. Germline CDR1 is SGHDT and CDR2 is YYEEEE. CDR3 region: CASSFSGGPNNEQFF. CDR3 coding DNA: TGTGCCAGCAGCTTCTCGGGGGGACCAAACAATGAGCAGTTCTTC.

The chain joins TRBV4-2 to TRBJ2-1; the match to TRBD2 covers 7 bases. CDR1 LGHNA and CDR2 YNFKEQ come from the germline V gene. The trim removed 1 base at V and 7 bases at J, leaving 4 bases unmatched. CDR3 length: 14 residues. The CDR3 is CASSQAGGVNEQFF. The CDR3, as DNA: TGTGCCAGCAGCCAAGCGGGGGGAGTGAATGAGCAGTTCTTC.

The V gene is TRBV7-9, the J gene TRBJ1-5; D not certain. The CDR3 has 14 amino acids. Per the germline V gene, CDR1 is SEHNR and CDR2 is FQNEAQ (reference sequence). V dropped 5 bases and J dropped 3 bases, with 11 bases sitting between them. In DNA form, the CDR3 reads TGTGCCAGCAGCCTGCAGGATTTCAATCAGCCCCAGCATTTT. Encoded protein: CASSLQDFNQPQHF.

V gene TRBV10-2 combines with J gene TRBJ2-7; perhaps TRBD1 as D (6 bases). Germline V gives CDR1 WSHSY, CDR2 SAAADI. The CDR3 spans 13 residues. V shed 4 bases and J shed 2 bases, with 9 bases lying between them. The DNA for the CDR3 is TGCGCCAGCAGTGTCCGGGACACCTACGAGCAGTACTTC. Translation: CASSVRDTYEQYF.

The chain joins TRBV7-9 to TRBJ2-3, with D possibly TRBD2 on 6 matching bases. This CDR3 is built from 17 residues. V lost 5 bases to trimming and J lost 2 bases, with 20 bases between them. Germline V gene data show CDR1 as SEHNR and CDR2 as FQNEAQ (reference sequence). CDR3 bases: TGTGCCAGCAGCCCGCCGACTAGTCTGGGGTACACAGATACGCAGTATTTT. Protein sequence: CASSPPTSLGYTDTQYF. The full variable domain, in which reference TRBV7-9 and TRBJ2-3 provide the parts outside the CDR3, is DTGVSQNPRHKITKRGQNVTFRCDPISEHNRLYWYRQTLGQGPEFLTYFQNEAQLEKSRLLSDRFSAERPKGSFSTLEIQRTEQGDSAMYLCASSPPTSLGYTDTQYFGPGTRLTVL.

In its sample, this clone was seen once. V is TRBV7-3 and J is TRBJ2-5, with D perhaps matching TRBD1 (5 bases). The length of the CDR3 is 14 residues. The germline V gene has CDR1 SGHTA and CDR2 FQGTGA. Deletions cut 4 bases from V and 1 base from J, with 10 bases between. CDR3 in amino acids: CASSSGGAQETQYF. In DNA form, the CDR3 reads TGTGCCAGCAGCTCAGGTGGGGCCCAAGAGACCCAGTACTTC.

This clone was picked up many times. The chain employs TRBV18 and TRBJ2-3, with TRBD1 matching over 8 bases. Unmatched junction bases numbered 7, after V lost 5 bases and J lost 3 bases. CDR3 length: 15 amino acids. From germline, CDR1 is KGHSH and CDR2 LQKENI. This CDR3 reads CASSTRTGSTDTQYF. For the CDR3, the DNA is TGTGCCAGCTCAACCCGGACAGGGAGTACAGATACGCAGTATTTT.